This T cell receptor (beta chain) was profiled in a study of beta chain features in type 1 diabetes. Study background: Examination of sorted cells across all samples involved roughly 100 million cells.

Stem cell-like memory, regulatory, central memory and naive CD4+ cells were sorted via CD45RO/CCR7/CD25/CD127/CD95/CD27. About this clone: Antigen: not known.

The CDR3 has 13 amino acids. Germline loops: CDR1 MNHEY, CDR2 SVGAGI. V was pared by 1 base and J by 7 bases, with 3 bases of the junction left unmatched. Study-level points and caveats: Among patients with Type 1 diabetes, TCRB CDR3s were moderately but significantly shorter in every one of the four CD4+ subsets. A definitive answer on HLA type influencing TCRB rearrangement was not reached here.

Reverse transcribing all isolated RNA meant expressed TCRB transcripts were sequenced. TCRdb keeps only in-frame clones here, not all; method: immunoSEQ multiplex PCR. This sample has hundreds of thousands of clones, with about an eighth found just once. The specimen sequenced was naive CD4+ T cells from blood. The source is a man aged 18 to 30 with type 1 diabetes. The chain has TRBV6-5 and TRBJ1-2; TRBD1 agrees at 7 bases. The CDR3 is CASSYWAGGGYTF. The CDR3 DNA is TGTGCCAGCAGTTACTGGGCAGGGGGTGGCTACACCTTC.